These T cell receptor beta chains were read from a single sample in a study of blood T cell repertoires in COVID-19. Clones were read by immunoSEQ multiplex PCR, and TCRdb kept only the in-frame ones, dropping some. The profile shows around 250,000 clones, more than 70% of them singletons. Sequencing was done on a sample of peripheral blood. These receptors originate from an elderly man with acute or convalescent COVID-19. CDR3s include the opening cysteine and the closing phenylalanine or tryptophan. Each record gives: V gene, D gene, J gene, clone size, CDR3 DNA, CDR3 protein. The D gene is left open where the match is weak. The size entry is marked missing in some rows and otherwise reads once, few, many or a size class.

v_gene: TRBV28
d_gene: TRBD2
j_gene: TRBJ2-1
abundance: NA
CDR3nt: TGTGCCAGCAGTTTACTTGCTAGCGGCTACAATGAGCAGTTCTTC
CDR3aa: CASSLLASGYNEQFF

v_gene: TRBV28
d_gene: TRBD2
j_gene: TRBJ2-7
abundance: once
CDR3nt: TGTGCCAGCAGTTTAGGGTCGGGAGGGGCGACCTACGAGCAGTACTTC
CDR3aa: CASSLGSGGATYEQYF

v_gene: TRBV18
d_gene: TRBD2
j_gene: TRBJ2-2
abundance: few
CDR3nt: TGTGCCAGCTCACTCAACCGAGAGCGGGAGTACGGCACCGGGGAGCTGTTTTTT
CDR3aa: CASSLNREREYGTGELFF

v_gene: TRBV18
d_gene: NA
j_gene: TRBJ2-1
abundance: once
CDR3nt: TGTGCCAGCTCACCGAACACGGGACATAAAAATACTGAGCAGTTCTTC
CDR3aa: CASSPNTGHKNTEQFF

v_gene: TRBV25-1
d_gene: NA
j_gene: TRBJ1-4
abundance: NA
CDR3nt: TGTGCCAGCAGTGACCAACCTACAGGAATTAATGAAAAACTGTTTTTT
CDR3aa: CASSDQPTGINEKLFF

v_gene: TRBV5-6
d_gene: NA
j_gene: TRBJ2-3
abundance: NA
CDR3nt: TGTGCCAGCAGCTTGGGACCAACGGGGAGGACGCAGTATTTT
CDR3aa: CASSLGPTGRTQYF

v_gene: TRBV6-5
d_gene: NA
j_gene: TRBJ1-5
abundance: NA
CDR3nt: TGTGCCAGCTTTACAGGGAAGAGCAATCAGCCCCAGCATTTT
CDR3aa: CASFTGKSNQPQHF

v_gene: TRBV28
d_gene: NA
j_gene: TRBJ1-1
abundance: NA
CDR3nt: TGTGCCAGCAGTATCCTACAGGGCACTGAAGCTTTCTTT
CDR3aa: CASSILQGTEAFF

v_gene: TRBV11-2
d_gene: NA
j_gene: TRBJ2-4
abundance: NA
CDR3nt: TGTGCCAGCAGCTTGCGATTGGCCAAAAACATTCAGTACTTC
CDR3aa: CASSLRLAKNIQYF

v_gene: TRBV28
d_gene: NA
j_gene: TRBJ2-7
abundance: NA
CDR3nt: TGTGCCAGCATTCCGGCGGACACCTACGAGCAGTACTTC
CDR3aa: CASIPADTYEQYF

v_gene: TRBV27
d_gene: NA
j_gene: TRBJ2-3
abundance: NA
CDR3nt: TGTGCCAGCAGTACCCCCCGGGTGCGCACAGATACGCAGTATTTT
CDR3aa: CASSTPRVRTDTQYF

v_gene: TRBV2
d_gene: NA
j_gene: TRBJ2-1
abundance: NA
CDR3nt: TGTGCCAGCAGCCAGGGGACAAGATTTAACAATGAGCAGTTCTTC
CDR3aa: CASSQGTRFNNEQFF

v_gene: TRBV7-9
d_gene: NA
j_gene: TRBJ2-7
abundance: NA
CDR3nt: TGTGCCAGCAGCGGGGCCGGGTCCTCCTACGAGCAGTACTTC
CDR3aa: CASSGAGSSYEQYF

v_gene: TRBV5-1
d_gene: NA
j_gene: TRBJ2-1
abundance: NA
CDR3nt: TGCGCCAGCAGCGAGAGGATGTTTAGCTCCTACAATGAGCAGTTCTTC
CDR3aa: CASSERMFSSYNEQFF

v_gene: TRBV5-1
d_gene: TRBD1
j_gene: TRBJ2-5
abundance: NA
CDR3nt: TGCGCCAGCAGCCGCAACAGGGGGCAGGGAGAGACCCAGTACTTC
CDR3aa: CASSRNRGQGETQYF

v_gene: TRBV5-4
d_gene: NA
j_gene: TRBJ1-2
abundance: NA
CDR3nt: TGTGCCAGCAGCTCGCCGGGGGGGTCACAGGGCTACACCTTC
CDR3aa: CASSSPGGSQGYTF

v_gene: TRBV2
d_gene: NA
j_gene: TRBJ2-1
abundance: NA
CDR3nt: TGTGCCAGCAGTGTCCTATCACAGGGTGAGCAGTTCTTC
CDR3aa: CASSVLSQGEQFF

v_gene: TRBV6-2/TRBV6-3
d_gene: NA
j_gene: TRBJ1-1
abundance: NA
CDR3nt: TGTGCCAGCAGTCTCCAGAACAGAATGAACACTGAAGCTTTCTTT
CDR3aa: CASSLQNRMNTEAFF

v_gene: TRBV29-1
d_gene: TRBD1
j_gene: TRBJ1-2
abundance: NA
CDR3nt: TGCAGCGTTGCGGGACAGGGGGCGGGCGGCTACACCTTC
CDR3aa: CSVAGQGAGGYTF

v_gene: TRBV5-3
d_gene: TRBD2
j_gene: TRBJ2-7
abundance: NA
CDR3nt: TGTGCCAGAAGCTTGCCAGCGGGAGGTGCCCCCTACGAGCAGTACTTC
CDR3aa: CARSLPAGGAPYEQYF

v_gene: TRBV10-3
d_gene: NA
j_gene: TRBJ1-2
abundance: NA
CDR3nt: TGTGCCATCAGTGCCGGGGGGTTAGGTGGCTACACCTTC
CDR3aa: CAISAGGLGGYTF

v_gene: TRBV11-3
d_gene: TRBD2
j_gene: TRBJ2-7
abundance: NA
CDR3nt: TGTGCCAGCAGCAAGACTAGCGGCTCCTACGAGCAGTACTTC
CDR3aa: CASSKTSGSYEQYF

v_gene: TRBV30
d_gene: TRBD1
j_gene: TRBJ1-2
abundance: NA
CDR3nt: TGTGCCTGGAGTGTTCAGGGGGCTCAGAATGGCTACACCTTC
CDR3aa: CAWSVQGAQNGYTF

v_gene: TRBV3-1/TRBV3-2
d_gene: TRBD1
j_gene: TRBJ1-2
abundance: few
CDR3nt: TGTGCCAGCAGCTCGGGACAGACCTATGGCTACACCTTC
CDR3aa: CASSSGQTYGYTF

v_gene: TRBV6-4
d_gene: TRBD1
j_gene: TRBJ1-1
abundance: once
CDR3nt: TGTGCCAGCAGTGATTACAGGGGGCGGCTGAACACTGAAGCTTTCTTT
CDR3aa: CASSDYRGRLNTEAFF

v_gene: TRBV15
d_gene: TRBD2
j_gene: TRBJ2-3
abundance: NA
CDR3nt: TGTGCCACCAGCAGACGACTAGCGGGGGGCGCAGATACGCAGTATTTT
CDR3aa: CATSRRLAGGADTQYF

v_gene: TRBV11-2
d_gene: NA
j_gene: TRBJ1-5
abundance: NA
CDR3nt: TGTGCCAGCAGCTTAGACAGGAGCAATCAGCCCCAGCATTTT
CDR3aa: CASSLDRSNQPQHF

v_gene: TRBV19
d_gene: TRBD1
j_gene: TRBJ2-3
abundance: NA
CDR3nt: TGTGCCAGTAGCTTACAGGGGGCTAAGACAGATACGCAGTATTTT
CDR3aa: CASSLQGAKTDTQYF

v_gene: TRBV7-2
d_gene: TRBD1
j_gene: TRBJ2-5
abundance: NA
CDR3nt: TGTGCCAGCAGCTTAGCAGGCGCTGGGACAGGGGGCTGGGAGACCCAGTACTTC
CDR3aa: CASSLAGAGTGGWETQYF

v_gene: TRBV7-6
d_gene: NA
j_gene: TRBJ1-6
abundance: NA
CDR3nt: TGTGCCAGCAGCTTAGAAACTCTAGGACGGACTCGTAATTCACCCCTCCACTTT
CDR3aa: CASSLETLGRTRNSPLHF

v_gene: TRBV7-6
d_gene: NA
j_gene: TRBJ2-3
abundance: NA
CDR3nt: TGTGCCAGCAGCTTAGCGCCCCCGGGAATCCTAGATACGCAGTATTTT
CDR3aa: CASSLAPPGILDTQYF

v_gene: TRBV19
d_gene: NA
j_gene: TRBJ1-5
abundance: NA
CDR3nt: TGTGCCAGTACTCTGACTCTCAGCAATCAGCCCCAGCATTTT
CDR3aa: CASTLTLSNQPQHF

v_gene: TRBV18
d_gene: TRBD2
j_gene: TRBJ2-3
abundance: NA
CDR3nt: TGTGCCAGCTCACCCGGACCAGCGGGGGGAAACACAGATACGCAGTATTTT
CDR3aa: CASSPGPAGGNTDTQYF

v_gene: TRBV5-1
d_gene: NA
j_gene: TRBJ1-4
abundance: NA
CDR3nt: TGCGCCAGCAGCTTGACAGGGTCTAATGAAAAACTGTTTTTT
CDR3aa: CASSLTGSNEKLFF

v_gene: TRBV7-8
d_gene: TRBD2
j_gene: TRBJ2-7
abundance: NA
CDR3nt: TGTGCCAGCAGAGGACTAGCATCGTACGAGCAGTACTTC
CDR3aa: CASRGLASYEQYF

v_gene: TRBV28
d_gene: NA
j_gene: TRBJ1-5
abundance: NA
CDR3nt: TGTGCCAGCAGTTCAGATGGCAATCAGCCCCAGCATTTT
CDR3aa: CASSSDGNQPQHF

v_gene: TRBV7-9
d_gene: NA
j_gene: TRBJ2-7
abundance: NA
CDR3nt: TGTGCCGGGATCAGGGCGGGGACCTACGAGCAGTACTTC
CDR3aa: CAGIRAGTYEQYF

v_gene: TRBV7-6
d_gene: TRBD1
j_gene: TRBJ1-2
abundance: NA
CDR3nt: TGTGCCAGCAGCTTAACAGGGGGCGCGGACTATGGCTACACCTTC
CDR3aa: CASSLTGGADYGYTF

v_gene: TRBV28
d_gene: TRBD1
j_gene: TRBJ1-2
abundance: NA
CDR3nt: TGTGCCAGCAGTTTTGGGGCAGGGGGCAAGGGGGGCTATGGCTACACCTTC
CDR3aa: CASSFGAGGKGGYGYTF

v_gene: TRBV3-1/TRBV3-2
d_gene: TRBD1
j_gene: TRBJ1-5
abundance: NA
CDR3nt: TGTGCCAGCGGGACAGGGGCCGGCAATCAGCCCCAGCATTTT
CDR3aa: CASGTGAGNQPQHF

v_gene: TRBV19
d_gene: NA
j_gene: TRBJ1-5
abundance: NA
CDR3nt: TGTGCCAGTAGTATCTCCGGGACAACTAGCAATCAGCCCCAGCATTTT
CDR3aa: CASSISGTTSNQPQHF

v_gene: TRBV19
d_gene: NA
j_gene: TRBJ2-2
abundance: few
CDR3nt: TGTGCCAGTAGGCAGGGAAACGGCGGGGAGCTGTTTTTT
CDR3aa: CASRQGNGGELFF